The rows below give T cell receptor beta chains drawn from one sample of a study of blood T cell repertoires in COVID-19. Method: immunoSEQ multiplex PCR; TCRdb's copy keeps in-frame clones and lacks some. Seen here are roughly 140,000 clones, 75% to 85% observed once, and the top ten hold around 4%. The source material was peripheral blood. Source of these receptors: a man in his 60s with acute or convalescent COVID-19. Each CDR3 is given with its conserved first and last residue. The D gene is left open where the match is weak. The listing skips clone size in some rows; elsewhere it reads once, few, many or a size class.

clone size	V gene	D gene	CDR3 length	J gene	CDR3 DNA	CDR3 protein
-	TRBV9	-	14	TRBJ2-7	TGTGCCAGCAGCGCATATCTAGAGGCCCGCGAGCAGTACTTC	CASSAYLEAREQYF
-	TRBV5-1	TRBD1	13	TRBJ2-3	TGCGCCAGTGGGACAGGGGGAACAGATACGCAGTATTTT	CASGTGGTDTQYF
-	TRBV6-5	TRBD1	14	TRBJ2-7	TGTGCCAGTTGGGTTGGGGACAGGCGCTACGAGCAGTACTTC	CASWVGDRRYEQYF
few	TRBV10-1	TRBD1	15	TRBJ2-2	TGCGCCAGCAGTGAGACCGGGACAGGGTCCGGGGAGCTGTTTTTT	CASSETGTGSGELFF
-	TRBV24-1	-	16	TRBJ1-6	TGTGCCACCAGTGGTTTGGTGTTGAGGGATAATTCACCCCTCCACTTT	CATSGLVLRDNSPLHF
-	TRBV20-1	-	13	TRBJ2-7	TGCAGTGCTAGTAAGGACACAACCTACGAGCAGTACTTC	CSASKDTTYEQYF
-	TRBV3-1/TRBV3-2	TRBD2	15	TRBJ2-7	TGTGCCAGCAGCCAATCGCTAGCGGTCTCCTACGAGCAGTACTTC	CASSQSLAVSYEQYF
few	TRBV30	-	14	TRBJ1-1	TGTGCCTGGAACCGGGGGGGGATTAGGACTGAAGCTTTCTTT	CAWNRGGIRTEAFF
-	TRBV7-3	-	13	TRBJ1-1	TGTGCCAGCAGCTTAGCGGGGGTGACTGAAGCTTTCTTT	CASSLAGVTEAFF
-	TRBV27	-	13	TRBJ2-7	TGTGCCAGCAGCCCACCAATGAGCGGGGAGCAGTACTTC	CASSPPMSGEQYF
many	TRBV6-2/TRBV6-3	-	12	TRBJ2-5	TGTGCCAGCAGCCAGGGGCACAGTATTCGGTACTTC	CASSQGHSIRYF
-	TRBV7-9	TRBD2	15	TRBJ2-7	TGTGCCAGCAGCCGGGAGGGACAAAGATTCTACGAGCAGTACTTC	CASSREGQRFYEQYF
few	TRBV19	TRBD1	14	TRBJ2-2	TGTGCCAGTAGTACTCAGGGGGCCACCGGGGAGCTGTTTTTT	CASSTQGATGELFF
-	TRBV27	-	14	TRBJ2-7	TGTGCCAGCAGTCAGCGCTTTGGAACCTACGAGCAGTACTTC	CASSQRFGTYEQYF
-	TRBV10-1	-	14	TRBJ2-5	TGCGCCAGCAGTGAGTTCACGGGACTAGAGACCCAGTACTTC	CASSEFTGLETQYF
-	TRBV15	-	15	TRBJ2-5	TGTGCCACCAGCAGAGAGTTTCTACTACAAGAGACCCAGTACTTC	CATSREFLLQETQYF
-	TRBV5-4	TRBD1	15	TRBJ1-1	TGTGCCAGCAGCCCCCCGGGAGGGGGCGGTATGGTAGCTTTCTTT	CASSPPGGGGMVAFF
-	TRBV5-1	-	14	TRBJ2-7	TGCGCCAGCAGCCGCGAGGGGGGGCCCTACGAGCAGTACTTC	CASSREGGPYEQYF
-	TRBV9	-	14	TRBJ2-7	TGTGCCAGCAGCGTAGCCGGGAGAGATTACGAGCAGTACTTC	CASSVAGRDYEQYF
few	TRBV11-2	TRBD2	16	TRBJ2-5	TGTGCCAGCAGCTCCAGGACTAGCGGGAGAGGCGGGACCCAGTACTTC	CASSSRTSGRGGTQYF